These 6 T cell receptor beta chains were all obtained from the same sample, sequenced in a study of cytomegalovirus exposure and HLA in healthy donors. The data were produced by immunoSEQ multiplex PCR, yet TCRdb's version contains in-frame clones alone and is incomplete. The sample gives over 150,000 clones, 86% of which show up once; about 20% is in the top ten. Sequencing was performed on PBMCs. The source of these receptors is a man aged 18-30 years in good health and CMV-seropositive.

This clone was detected once. The rearrangement links TRBV29-1 to TRBJ2-4; D call uncertain. With 4 bases removed from V and 8 bases from J, the gap between germline ends came to 12 bases. Germline CDR1 SQVTM, CDR2 ANQGSEA. CDR3 length: 12 residues. The CDR3 DNA sequence: TGCAGCGTTGGCCAGCTTGCGGACATTCAGTACTTC. It yields the protein CSVGQLADIQYF.

The rearrangement joins TRBV5-1 to TRBJ2-7, with a possible D match to TRBD2 (5 bases). Trimming removed 4 bases from V and 0 bases from J, with 14 bases in between. This CDR3 is 15 amino acids long. Per the germline V gene, CDR1 is SGHRS and CDR2 is YFSETQ. CDR3 bases: TGCGCCAGCAGCCCGATGGTGGGGAGCTCCTACGAGCAGTACTTC. It codes for CASSPMVGSSYEQYF.

The rearrangement joins TRBV4-3 to TRBJ2-1; D perhaps matches TRBD2 (5 bases). The CDR3 is 16 amino acids. V lost 0 bases to trimming and J lost 12 bases, with 21 bases between them. The germline V gene has CDR1 LGHNA and CDR2 YSLEER. DNA for the CDR3: TGCGCCAGCAGCCAAGAGATACCGGGGTCCAATGAAGGGCAGTTCTTC. It codes for CASSQEIPGSNEGQFF.

This clone was observed a single time. V gene TRBV6-1 combines with J gene TRBJ1-3; possible D gene TRBD1, 5 bases. The germline CDR1 and CDR2 sequences are MNHNS and SASEGT. V was pared by 7 bases and J by 3 bases, with 16 bases between. This CDR3 is 15 amino acids long. CDR3 nucleotide sequence: TGTGCCAGCACCGTGGCGGGGGGAGGTGGAAACACCATATATTTT. Protein product: CASTVAGGGGNTIYF.

V and J are TRBV14 and TRBJ2-6; TRBD2 is a possible D gene (6 bases). The germline gives CDR1 SGHDN, CDR2 FVKESK. The length of the CDR3 is 15 residues. V was clipped by 3 bases and J by 4 bases, with 10 bases between them. CDR3 nucleotide sequence: TGTGCCAGCAGCCACAGGGAGGCCGGGGCCAACGTCCTGACTTTC. Translated, it gives CASSHREAGANVLTF.

The chain carries TRBV5-4 and TRBJ2-1, with TRBD2 matching 9 bases. Unmatched junction bases numbered 7, after V lost 4 bases and J lost 5 bases. CDR1 SGHNT and CDR2 YYREEE come from the germline V gene (reference sequence). The CDR3 covers 15 residues. The CDR3 coding sequence is TGTGCCAGCAGCCGTTGGCGGGGGGGCCACAATGAGCAGTTCTTC. Protein: CASSRWRGGHNEQFF. Using reference TRBV5-4 and TRBJ2-1 for the parts outside the CDR3, the full variable domain is ETGVTQSPTHLIKTRGQQVTLRCSSQSGHNTVSWYQQALGQGPQFIFQYYREEENGRGNFPPRFSGLQFPNYSSELNVNALELDDSALYLCASSRWRGGHNEQFFGPGTRLTVL.